A selection of T cell receptor beta chains follows, all from one sample in a study of T cell repertoires in cytomegalovirus infection. Their target antigens are unknown. TCRdb reanalysed the reads using MiXCR and keeps one entry per CDR3 protein. The data hold some 500,000 distinct CDR3 sequences, with roughly a third observed a single time. The specimen was cultured PBMCs, collected from culture after CMV antigen stimulation. The receptors stem from a human donor in good health (CMV status not recorded). Some clones in this sample may be carry-over from other donors' samples. CDR3s leave out the opening cysteine and the closing phenylalanine or tryptophan.

CDR3 length	V gene	CDR3 protein
14	TRBV12-3/TRBV12-4	ASSLAASGGVNEQF
16	TRBV7-2	ASSFTGTGTTGANVPT
12	TRBV4-1	ASSQVGVGDIQY
11	TRBV7-9	ASSSPTAYEQY
12	TRBV19	ASSILQGGNEQF
11	TRBV28	ASPPPGSTEAF
12	TRBV3-1	ASSQEGTRDTQY
13	TRBV7-2	ASIPEMSSYNEQF
14	TRBV28	ASSAPPQGAGQPQH
11	TRBV3-1	ASSQDKVYGYT
12	TRBV12-3/TRBV12-4	ASSLWGLFNEQF
12	TRBV7-9	ASSLVSGADPIY
18	TRBV4-2	ASSQELSFSADLSTDTQY
12	TRBV14	ASSYRGQNTEAF
16	TRBV20-1	SARVAGQPSYSNQPQH
11	TRBV28	ASSFTGLYEQY
9	TRBV6-2/TRBV6-3	ASSYHYEQY
13	TRBV6-2/TRBV6-3	ASRDRGGGTDTQY
12	TRBV6-2/TRBV6-3	ASSYARPEDTQY
11	TRBV19	ASSVRREDTQY
12	TRBV7-2	ASSFIGRDTEAF
13	TRBV2	ASSAQGRQNTEAF
10	TRBV11-3	ASSPDSRTQY
12	TRBV7-6	ASKRDSSDYGYT
13	TRBV27	ASSILSGHGYEQY
11	TRBV12-3/TRBV12-4	ASSLHRGNEQF
12	TRBV5-1	ASSAGPGNTEAF
13	TRBV28	ASSLVGWSGGEQF
13	TRBV3-1	ASSPITTGNTEAF
12	TRBV27	ASSFAVSNQPQH
11	TRBV29-1	SAPGGSIWEQF
15	TRBV4-3	ASSQDFLPGATYGDT
13	TRBV24-1	ATSPTSGSYNEQF
10	TRBV29-1	SAGQGRTEAF
13	TRBV28	ASSLPSGGEEWQF
13	TRBV19	ASSLYGQSNQPQH
13	TRBV5-4	ASSLDQDSYNEQF
11	TRBV7-6	ASSFGERQPQH
15	TRBV14	ASSQGGAGEGNHEQF
10	TRBV11-2	ASSGRGSWQF
11	TRBV7-3	ASSFGGVTEAF
14	TRBV7-2	ASSLVSGPRVDEQF
11	TRBV12-3/TRBV12-4	ATLPQGDYGYT
11	TRBV12-3/TRBV12-4	ASSQIMNTEAF
10	TRBV20-1	SAPFGGNEQY
13	TRBV7-8	ASSLNRDSNQPQH
12	TRBV7-2	ASSLDSGGYGYT
12	TRBV2	ASKASSSYNEQF
14	TRBV6-5	ASSLSGLTGGTEAF
11	TRBV29-1	SVGGTGWNEQY
13	TRBV6-2/TRBV6-3	ASSFSFANTGELF
16	TRBV6-6	ASSYQTGVITYNSPLH
15	TRBV7-6	ASSLPGVASGYNEQF
13	TRBV10-3	AISHGGWHNSPLH
15	TRBV6-2/TRBV6-3	ASSIGLAVAWQETQY